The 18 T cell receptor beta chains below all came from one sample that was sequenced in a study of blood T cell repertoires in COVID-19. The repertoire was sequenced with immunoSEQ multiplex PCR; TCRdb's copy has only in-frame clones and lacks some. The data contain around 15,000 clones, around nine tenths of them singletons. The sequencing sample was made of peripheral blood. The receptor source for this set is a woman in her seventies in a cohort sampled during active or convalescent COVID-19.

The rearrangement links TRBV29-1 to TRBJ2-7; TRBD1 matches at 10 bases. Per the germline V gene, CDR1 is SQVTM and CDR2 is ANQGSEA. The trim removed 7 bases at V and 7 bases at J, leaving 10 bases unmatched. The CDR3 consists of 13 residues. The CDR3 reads CSAYRDRGGEQYF. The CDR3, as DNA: TGCAGCGCGTACCGGGACAGGGGTGGGGAGCAGTACTTC.

The chain's CDR3 is CASSPEGGRKNIQYF. The CDR3 bases are TGTGCCAGCAGTCCCGAGGGAGGTAGAAAAAACATTCAGTACTTC. The chain joins TRBV6-6 to TRBJ2-4; possible D gene TRBD2, 6 bases. The CDR3 runs to 15 residues. CDR1 is MNHNY and CDR2 is SVGAGI in the germline V gene (reference sequence). With 5 bases removed from V and 4 bases from J, the gap between germline ends came to 15 bases.

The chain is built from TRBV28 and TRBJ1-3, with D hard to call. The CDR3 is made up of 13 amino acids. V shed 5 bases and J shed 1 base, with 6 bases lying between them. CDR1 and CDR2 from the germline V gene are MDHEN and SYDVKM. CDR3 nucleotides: TGTGCCAGCAGTACACATTCTGGAAACACCATATATTTT. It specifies CASSTHSGNTIYF.

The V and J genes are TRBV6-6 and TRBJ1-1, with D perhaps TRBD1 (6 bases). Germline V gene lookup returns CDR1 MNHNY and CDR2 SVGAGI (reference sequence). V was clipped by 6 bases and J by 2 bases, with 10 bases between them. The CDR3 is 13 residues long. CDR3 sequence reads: CASRGQLNTEAFF. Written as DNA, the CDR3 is TGTGCCAGCAGAGGACAGCTTAACACTGAAGCTTTCTTT.

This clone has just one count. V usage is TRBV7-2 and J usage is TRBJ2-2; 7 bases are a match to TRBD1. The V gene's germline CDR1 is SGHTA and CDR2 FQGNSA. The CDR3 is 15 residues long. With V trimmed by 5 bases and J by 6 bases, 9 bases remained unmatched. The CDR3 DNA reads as TGTGCCAGCAGCCTATTAAGCCAGGGGGCCGGGGAGCTGTTTTTT. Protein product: CASSLLSQGAGELFF.

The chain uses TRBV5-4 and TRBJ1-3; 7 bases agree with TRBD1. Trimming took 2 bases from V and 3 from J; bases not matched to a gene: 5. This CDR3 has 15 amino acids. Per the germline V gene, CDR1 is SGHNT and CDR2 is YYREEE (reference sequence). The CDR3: CASSFDRAGGNTIYF. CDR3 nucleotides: TGTGCCAGCAGCTTCGACAGGGCCGGTGGAAACACCATATATTTT. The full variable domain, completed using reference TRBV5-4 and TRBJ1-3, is ETGVTQSPTHLIKTRGQQVTLRCSSQSGHNTVSWYQQALGQGPQFIFQYYREEENGRGNFPPRFSGLQFPNYSSELNVNALELDDSALYLCASSFDRAGGNTIYFGEGSWLTVV.

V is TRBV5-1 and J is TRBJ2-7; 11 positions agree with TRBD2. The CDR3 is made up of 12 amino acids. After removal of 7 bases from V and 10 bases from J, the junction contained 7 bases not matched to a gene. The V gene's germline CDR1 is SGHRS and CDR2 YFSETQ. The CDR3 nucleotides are TGCGCCAGCGGGGTACTAGCGGGGGATCAGTACTTC. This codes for CASGVLAGDQYF.

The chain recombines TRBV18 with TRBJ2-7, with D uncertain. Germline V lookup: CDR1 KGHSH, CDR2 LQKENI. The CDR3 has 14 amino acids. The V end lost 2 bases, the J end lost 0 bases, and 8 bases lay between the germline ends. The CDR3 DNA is TGTGCCAGCTCACCATTGACACCCTCCTACGAGCAGTACTTC. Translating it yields CASSPLTPSYEQYF.

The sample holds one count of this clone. The CDR3 DNA is TGTGCCAGTAGCCTCAATCCGGGTGGTGAAGCTTTCTTT. This codes for CASSLNPGGEAFF. This chain links TRBV19 with TRBJ1-1; D unclear. CDR3 length: 13 residues. CDR1 LNHDA and CDR2 SQIVND come from the germline V gene (reference sequence). V lost 6 bases and J 7 bases, leaving 15 bases between the germline ends.

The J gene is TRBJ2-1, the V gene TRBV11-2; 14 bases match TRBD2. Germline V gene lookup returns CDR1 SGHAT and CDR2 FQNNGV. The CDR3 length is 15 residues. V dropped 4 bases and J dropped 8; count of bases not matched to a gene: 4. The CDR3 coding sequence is TGTGCCAGCAGCTCGACTAGCGGGGGGGGTTATGAGCAGTTCTTC. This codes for CASSSTSGGGYEQFF.

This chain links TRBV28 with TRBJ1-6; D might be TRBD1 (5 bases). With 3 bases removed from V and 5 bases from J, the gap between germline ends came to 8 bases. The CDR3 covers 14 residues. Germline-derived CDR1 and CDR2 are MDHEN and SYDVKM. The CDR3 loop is CASSFGQDNSPLHF. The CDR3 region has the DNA TGTGCCAGCAGTTTCGGACAAGATAATTCACCCCTCCACTTT.

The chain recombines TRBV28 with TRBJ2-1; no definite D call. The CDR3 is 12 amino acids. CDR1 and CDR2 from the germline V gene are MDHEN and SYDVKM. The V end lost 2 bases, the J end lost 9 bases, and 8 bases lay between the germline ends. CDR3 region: CASSLRRVEQFF. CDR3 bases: TGTGCCAGCAGTTTACGCCGGGTTGAGCAGTTCTTC. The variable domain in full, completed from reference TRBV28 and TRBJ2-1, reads DVKVTQSSRYLVKRTGEKVFLECVQDMDHENMFWYRQDPGLGLRLIYFSYDVKMKEKGDIPEGYSVSREKKERFSLILESASTNQTSMYLCASSLRRVEQFFGPGTRLTVL.

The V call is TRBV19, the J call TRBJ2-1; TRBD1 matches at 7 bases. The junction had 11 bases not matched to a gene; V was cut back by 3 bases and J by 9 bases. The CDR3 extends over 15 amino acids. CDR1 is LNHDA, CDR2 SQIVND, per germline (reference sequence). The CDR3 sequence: CASSIGQGVHFEQFF. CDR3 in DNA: TGTGCCAGTAGTATTGGTCAGGGGGTCCATTTTGAGCAGTTCTTC. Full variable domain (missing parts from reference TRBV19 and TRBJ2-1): DGGITQSPKYLFRKEGQNVTLSCEQNLNHDAMYWYRQDPGQGLRLIYYSQIVNDFQKGDIAEGYSVSREKKESFPLTVTSAQKNPTAFYLCASSIGQGVHFEQFFGPGTRLTVL.

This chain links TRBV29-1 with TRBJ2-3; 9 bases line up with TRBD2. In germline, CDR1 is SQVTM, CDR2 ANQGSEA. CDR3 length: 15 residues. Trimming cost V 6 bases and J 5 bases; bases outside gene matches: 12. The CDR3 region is CSVRIRGLAEDTQYF. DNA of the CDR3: TGCAGCGTGAGGATCCGGGGACTAGCAGAAGATACGCAGTATTTT.

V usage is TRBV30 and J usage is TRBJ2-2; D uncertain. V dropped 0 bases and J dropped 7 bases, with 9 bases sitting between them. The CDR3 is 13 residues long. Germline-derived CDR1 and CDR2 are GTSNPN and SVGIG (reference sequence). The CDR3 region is CAWSVAQNGELFF. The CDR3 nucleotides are TGTGCCTGGAGTGTAGCTCAAAACGGGGAGCTGTTTTTT. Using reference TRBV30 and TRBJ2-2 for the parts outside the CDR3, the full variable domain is SQTIHQWPATLVQPVGSPLSLECTVEGTSNPNLYWYRQAAGRGLQLLFYSVGIGQISSEVPQNLSASRPQDRQFILSSKKLLLSDSGFYLCAWSVAQNGELFFGEGSRLTVL.

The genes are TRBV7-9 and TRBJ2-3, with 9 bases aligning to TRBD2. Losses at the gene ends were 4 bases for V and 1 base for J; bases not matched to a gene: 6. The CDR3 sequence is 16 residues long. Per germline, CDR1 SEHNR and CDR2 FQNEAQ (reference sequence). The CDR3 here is CASSSYRTSGTDTQYF. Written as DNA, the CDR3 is TGTGCCAGCAGCTCTTACAGGACTAGCGGCACAGATACGCAGTATTTT.

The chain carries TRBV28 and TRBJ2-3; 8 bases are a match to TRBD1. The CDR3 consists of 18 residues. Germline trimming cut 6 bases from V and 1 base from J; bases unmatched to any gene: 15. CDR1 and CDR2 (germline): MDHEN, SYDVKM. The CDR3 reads CASSLDSRGRLRTDTQYF. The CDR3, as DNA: TGTGCCAGCAGCCTCGACAGCAGGGGGCGTCTCCGCACAGATACGCAGTATTTT.

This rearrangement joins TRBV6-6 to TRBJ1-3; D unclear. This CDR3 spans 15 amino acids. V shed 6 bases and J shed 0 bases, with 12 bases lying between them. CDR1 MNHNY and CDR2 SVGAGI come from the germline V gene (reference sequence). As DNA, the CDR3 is TGTGCCAGCAGCCCGACGGGAGGCTCTGGAAACACCATATATTTT. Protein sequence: CASSPTGGSGNTIYF.